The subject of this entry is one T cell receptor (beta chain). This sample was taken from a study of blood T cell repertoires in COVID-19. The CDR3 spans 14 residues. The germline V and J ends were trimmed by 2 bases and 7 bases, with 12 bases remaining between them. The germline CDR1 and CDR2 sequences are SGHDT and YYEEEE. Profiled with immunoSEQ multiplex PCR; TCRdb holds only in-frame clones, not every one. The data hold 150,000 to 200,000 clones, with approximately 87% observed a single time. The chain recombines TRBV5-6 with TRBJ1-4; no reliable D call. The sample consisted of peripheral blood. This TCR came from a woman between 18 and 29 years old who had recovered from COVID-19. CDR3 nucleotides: TGTGCCAGCAGCTTACAGAACTCCCCTGAAAAACTGTTTTTT. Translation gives CASSLQNSPEKLFF.